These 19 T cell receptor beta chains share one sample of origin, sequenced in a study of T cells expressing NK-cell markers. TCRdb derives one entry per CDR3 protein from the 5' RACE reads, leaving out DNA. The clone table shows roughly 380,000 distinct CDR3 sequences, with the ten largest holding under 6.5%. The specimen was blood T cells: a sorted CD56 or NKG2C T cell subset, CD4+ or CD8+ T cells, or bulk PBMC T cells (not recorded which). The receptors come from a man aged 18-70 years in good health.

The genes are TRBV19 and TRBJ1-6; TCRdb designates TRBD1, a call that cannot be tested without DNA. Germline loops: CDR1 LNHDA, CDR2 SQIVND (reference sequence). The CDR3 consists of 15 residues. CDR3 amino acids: CASSIRQGGNSPLHF.

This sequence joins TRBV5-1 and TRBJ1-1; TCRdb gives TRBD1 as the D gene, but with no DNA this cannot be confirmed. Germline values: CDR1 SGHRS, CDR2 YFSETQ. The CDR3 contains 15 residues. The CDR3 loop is CASSNRTGGYTEAFF.

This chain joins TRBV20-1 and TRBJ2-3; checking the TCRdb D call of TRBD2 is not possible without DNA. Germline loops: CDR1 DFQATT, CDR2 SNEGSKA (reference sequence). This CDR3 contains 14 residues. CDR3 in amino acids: CSAEPTSFTDTQYF.

The CDR3 reads CASRVGQGQSSYNSPLHF. This chain joins TRBV4-2 and TRBJ1-6; there is no DNA to check the TCRdb D call of TRBD1. The CDR3 runs to 18 residues. CDR1 and CDR2 (germline): LGHNA, YNFKEQ.

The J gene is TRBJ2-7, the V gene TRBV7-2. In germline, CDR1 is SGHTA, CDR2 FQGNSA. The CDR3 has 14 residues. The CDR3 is CASSLAMSAYEQYF.

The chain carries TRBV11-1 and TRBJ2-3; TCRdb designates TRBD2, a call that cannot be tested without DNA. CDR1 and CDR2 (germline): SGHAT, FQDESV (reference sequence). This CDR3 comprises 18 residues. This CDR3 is CASSLATLAGGPSDTQYF.

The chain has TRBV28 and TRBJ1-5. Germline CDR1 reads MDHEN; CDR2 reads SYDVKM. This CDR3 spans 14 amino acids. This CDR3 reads CASSLLGSGQPQHF. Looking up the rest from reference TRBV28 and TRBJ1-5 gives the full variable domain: DVKVTQSSRYLVKRTGEKVFLECVQDMDHENMFWYRQDPGLGLRLIYFSYDVKMKEKGDIPEGYSVSREKKERFSLILESASTNQTSMYLCASSLLGSGQPQHFGDGTRLSIL.

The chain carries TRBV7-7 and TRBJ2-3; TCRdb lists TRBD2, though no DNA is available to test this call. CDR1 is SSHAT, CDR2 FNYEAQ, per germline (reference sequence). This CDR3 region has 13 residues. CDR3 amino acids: CASSLDMEGTQYF.

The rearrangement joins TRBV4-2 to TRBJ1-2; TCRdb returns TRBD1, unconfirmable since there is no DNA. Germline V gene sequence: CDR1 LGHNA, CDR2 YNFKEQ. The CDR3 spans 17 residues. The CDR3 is CASSQDLAGQGSYGYTF.

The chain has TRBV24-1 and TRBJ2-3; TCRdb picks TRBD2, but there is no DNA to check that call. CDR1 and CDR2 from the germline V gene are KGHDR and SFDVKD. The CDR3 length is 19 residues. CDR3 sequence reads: CATSDLLPSGGPYTDTQYF.

The CDR3 loop reads CASSPGTAPSSYEQYF. The chain is built from TRBV28 and TRBJ2-7; TCRdb gives TRBD1 as the D gene, but with no DNA this cannot be confirmed. CDR1 is MDHEN, CDR2 SYDVKM, per germline. This CDR3 spans 16 amino acids.

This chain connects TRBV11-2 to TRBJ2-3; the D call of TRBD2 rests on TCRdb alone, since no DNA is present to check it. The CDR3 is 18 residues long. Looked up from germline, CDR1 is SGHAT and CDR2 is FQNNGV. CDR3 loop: CASSLVGTSGGFTDTQYF.

This chain's CDR3 is CASSPRVVARDEQYF. The V and J genes are TRBV12-3 or TRBV12-4 and TRBJ2-7; with no DNA, the TCRdb D assignment of TRBD1 cannot be verified. The CDR3 has 15 amino acids.

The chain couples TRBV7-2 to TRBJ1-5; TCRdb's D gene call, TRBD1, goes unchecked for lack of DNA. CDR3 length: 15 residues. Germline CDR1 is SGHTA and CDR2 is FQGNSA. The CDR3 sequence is CASSLQQEINQPQHF.

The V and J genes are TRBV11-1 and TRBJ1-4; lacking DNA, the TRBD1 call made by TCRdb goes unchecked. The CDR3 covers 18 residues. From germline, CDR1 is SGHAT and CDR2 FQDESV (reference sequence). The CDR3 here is CASSSLTGYELRNEKLFF. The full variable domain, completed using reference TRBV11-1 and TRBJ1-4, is EAEVAQSPRYKITEKSQAVAFWCDPISGHATLYWYRQILGQGPELLVQFQDESVVDDSQLPKDRFSAERLKGVDSTLKIQPAELGDSAMYLCASSSLTGYELRNEKLFFGSGTQLSVL.

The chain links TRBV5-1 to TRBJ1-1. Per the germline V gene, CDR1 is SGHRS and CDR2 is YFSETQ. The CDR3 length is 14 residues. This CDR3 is CASRDGTEGTEAFF.

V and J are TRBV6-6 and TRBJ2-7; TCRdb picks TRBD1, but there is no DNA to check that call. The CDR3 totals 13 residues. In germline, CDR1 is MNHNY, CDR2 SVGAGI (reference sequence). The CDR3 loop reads CASSPRRGSEQYF.

The CDR3 sequence is CASRRTLYTEAFF. The chain employs TRBV6-1 and TRBJ1-1. This CDR3 is 13 amino acids long. The germline V gene has CDR1 MNHNS and CDR2 SASEGT.

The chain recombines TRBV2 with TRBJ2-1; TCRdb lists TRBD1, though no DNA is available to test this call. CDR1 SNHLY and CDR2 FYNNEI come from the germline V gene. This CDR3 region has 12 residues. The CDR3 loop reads CASSGMSTEQFF.